Each of the 3 T cell receptor beta chains below was sequenced from the same sample in a study of blood T cell repertoires in COVID-19. Clones were sequenced by immunoSEQ multiplex PCR, and TCRdb holds only the in-frame ones, with some missing. The data show fewer than 45,000 clones, around 80% seen once. Sample: peripheral blood. These TCRs come from a man in his sixties with acute or convalescent COVID-19.

J is TRBJ1-1 and V is TRBV5-1, with D perhaps matching TRBD1 (5 bases). The V and J ends lost 0 bases and 0 bases respectively, with 15 bases between them. Germline V lookup: CDR1 SGHRS, CDR2 YFSETQ. This CDR3 is built from 17 residues. CDR3 nucleotides: TGCGCCAGCAGCTTGGCCGGAGCAGGGAACATGAACACTGAAGCTTTCTTT. Amino acid sequence: CASSLAGAGNMNTEAFF.

This clone was observed a few times. The gene calls are TRBV30 and TRBJ1-1; the D gene is possibly TRBD1 (5 bases). V shed 3 bases and J shed 1 base, with 12 bases lying between them. Germline-derived CDR1 and CDR2 are GTSNPN and SVGIG (reference sequence). The CDR3 loop spans 14 amino acids. This CDR3 is CAWRRRTGNTEAFF. The CDR3 region has the DNA TGTGCCTGGAGGAGGAGAACAGGGAACACTGAAGCTTTCTTT.

The chain couples TRBV19 to TRBJ2-7; D might be TRBD1 (6 bases). V lost 3 bases and J lost 0, with 9 bases in between. CDR1 and CDR2 (germline): LNHDA, SQIVND (reference sequence). The CDR3 is 14 residues long. DNA for the CDR3: TGTGCCAGTAGTATGGCGGACAGCTCCTACGAGCAGTACTTC. Protein product: CASSMADSSYEQYF.